Sequencing of this TCR beta chain was carried out in a study of T cell responses to AZD1222 COVID-19 vaccine. Study observations and caveats: In a largely white British group with more females than males, clonal diversity was possibly underestimated.

Per the germline V gene, CDR1 is SEHNR and CDR2 is FQNEAQ (reference sequence). This CDR3 contains 11 residues. V was cut by 3 bases and J by 3 bases, with 2 bases left in between. Note on this clone: The antigen is unknown.

Clones were read by immunoSEQ multiplex PCR, and TCRdb kept only the in-frame ones, dropping some. The sample has roughly 120,000 clones, 85% to 95% seen once. Specimen: peripheral blood, collected on day 0 of AZD1222 vaccination. The sequence derives from an adult in good health. The V and J genes are TRBV7-9 and TRBJ1-1; the D is unclear. CDR3 sequence: CASSFYTEAFF. CDR3 bases: TGTGCCAGCAGCTTTTACACTGAAGCTTTCTTT.